The 26 T cell receptor beta chains in this list originate from one sample, sequenced in a study of blood T cell repertoires in COVID-19 (TCRdb year 2020). Library creation used the immunoSEQ multiplex PCR assay. TCRdb retrieved this table from immuneACCESS and kept in-frame rearrangements only. Not all clones are present; in checked studies, unresolved V genes account for under half, and no reason is known for the remainder. The sample records about 150,000 clones, about 83% of which are singletons. Of the sample, roughly a fifth falls within the top ten clones. Input material: peripheral blood. All receptors come from a woman aged 65 to 85 who had recovered from COVID-19.

This rearrangement joins TRBV4-1 to TRBJ2-7; TRBD2 is a possible D gene (7 bases). The V and J ends lost 3 bases and 3 bases respectively, with 15 bases between them. Germline CDR1 reads MGHRA; CDR2 reads YSYEKL. The CDR3 loop spans 15 amino acids. CDR3 DNA sequence: TGCGCCAGCAGCCACCGGGGGGCATGGGGCTACGAGCAGTACTTC. Translated, it gives CASSHRGAWGYEQYF.

The rearrangement uses TRBV2 and TRBJ1-5; 9 bases map to TRBD1. The length of the CDR3 is 12 residues. The trim removed 6 bases at V and 12 bases at J, leaving 6 bases unmatched. Germline CDR1 reads SNHLY; CDR2 reads FYNNEI. Here the CDR3 DNA reads TGTGCCAGCAGGGACAGGGGCAGCCTCCAGCATTTT. Residues: CASRDRGSLQHF.

This clone was picked up one time. The V and J genes are TRBV6-5 and TRBJ1-3, with TRBD1 matching over 8 bases. Germline trimming cut 8 bases from V and 6 bases from J; bases unmatched to any gene: 12. Germline V gene data show CDR1 as MNHEY and CDR2 as SVGAGI. The CDR3 contains 15 residues. CDR3 nucleotide sequence: TGTGCCAGCCGCGAGGCAGGGGGCTGGGAAAACACCATATATTTT. Its protein is CASREAGGWENTIYF.

V usage is TRBV5-1 and J usage is TRBJ2-5, with D perhaps matching TRBD2 (5 bases). The V end was cut by 9 bases, the J end by 1 base, with 16 bases between. From germline, CDR1 is SGHRS and CDR2 YFSETQ. The CDR3 spans 14 residues. CDR3 amino acids: CATRGRAAQETQYF. In DNA form, the CDR3 reads TGCGCCACCCGCGGGCGGGCAGCCCAAGAGACCCAGTACTTC.

The chain uses TRBV30 and TRBJ1-2; D ambiguous. The CDR3 consists of 13 residues. Germline CDR1 reads GTSNPN; CDR2 reads SVGIG (reference sequence). Between the trimmed V and J ends, which lost 6 bases and 8 bases, there was a span of 19 bases. The CDR3 DNA reads TGTGCCTGCCCCTGGGAAGGGCCGGGGGGCTACACCTTC. Protein: CACPWEGPGGYTF.

The genes are TRBV5-4 and TRBJ1-6, with a weak D call TRBD1 (5 bases). The CDR3 totals 15 residues. Per germline, CDR1 SGHNT and CDR2 YYREEE (reference sequence). Trimming cost V 0 bases and J 9 bases, with 13 bases left between them. DNA of the CDR3: TGTGCCAGCAGCTTGGGGGGTAGGGGTGGTTCACCCCTCCACTTT. Residues: CASSLGGRGGSPLHF. The variable domain in full, completed from reference TRBV5-4 and TRBJ1-6, reads ETGVTQSPTHLIKTRGQQVTLRCSSQSGHNTVSWYQQALGQGPQFIFQYYREEENGRGNFPPRFSGLQFPNYSSELNVNALELDDSALYLCASSLGGRGGSPLHFGNGTRLTVT.

This sequence joins TRBV5-1 and TRBJ2-3; a weak D match, TRBD1 (5 bases). Trimming removed 0 bases at V and 4 bases at J, with 15 bases between. This CDR3 spans 16 amino acids. The germline gives CDR1 SGHRS, CDR2 YFSETQ. This CDR3 is CASSLAALPRADTQYF. CDR3 coding DNA: TGCGCCAGCAGCTTGGCCGCACTTCCCAGGGCAGATACGCAGTATTTT.

The chain recombines TRBV9 with TRBJ2-1, with TRBD2 matching 12 bases. V lost 0 bases to trimming and J lost 8 bases; unmatched junction nucleotides: 12. The CDR3 has 18 residues. Germline V gene lookup returns CDR1 SGDLS and CDR2 YYNGEE. CDR3 coding DNA: TGTGCCAGCAGCGTAGGGTCCCTAGCGGGAGGGCAGGGCGATGAGCAGTTCTTC. This encodes CASSVGSLAGGQGDEQFF.

The chain combines TRBV5-8 with TRBJ1-2, with a weak D call TRBD1 (5 bases). Per germline, CDR1 SGHTS and CDR2 YDEGEE. The ends were cut back, 0 bases at V and 4 bases at J, with 10 bases in the middle. The CDR3 contains 14 residues. The CDR3 region is CASSLAGGPYGYTF. The DNA of the CDR3 is TGTGCCAGCAGCTTGGCCGGGGGTCCCTATGGCTACACCTTC.

The chain joins TRBV18 to TRBJ1-4, with D uncertain. Germline CDR1 is KGHSH and CDR2 is LQKENI. CDR3 size: 14 residues. With 0 bases removed from V and 14 bases from J, the gap between germline ends came to 16 bases. CDR3 sequence: CASSPPGVPGILFF. The CDR3 DNA follows: TGTGCCAGCTCACCACCTGGGGTACCCGGGATTCTGTTTTTT.

This chain connects TRBV28 to TRBJ1-6; D remains unclear. Germline CDR1 reads MDHEN; CDR2 reads SYDVKM. The CDR3 is 15 amino acids. The V end was cut by 4 bases, the J end by 6 bases, with 13 bases between. In DNA form, the CDR3 reads TGTGCCAGCAGTTCCCAACAGTCACCTAATTCACCCCTCCACTTT. Amino acids: CASSSQQSPNSPLHF.

This clone was counted a single time. The rearrangement links TRBV5-1 to TRBJ2-7; 8 bases are shared with TRBD2. Germline assignment: CDR1 SGHRS and CDR2 YFSETQ. CDR3 length: 15 amino acids. With V trimmed by 3 bases and J by 7 bases, 12 bases remained unmatched. The DNA for the CDR3 is TGCGCCAGCAGCTACATGGGGGGACTAGGAGGGGAGCAGTACTTC. As protein: CASSYMGGLGGEQYF.

The chain joins TRBV7-9 to TRBJ1-6; 10 bases are a match to TRBD1. Germline V gene sequence: CDR1 SEHNR, CDR2 FQNEAQ (reference sequence). CDR3 size: 16 residues. V shed 0 bases, J shed 10 bases, and the junction held 6 bases outside the gene matches. CDR3 sequence (DNA): TGTGCCAGCAGCTTAGCTTTGGGACAGGGGACCTCACCCCTCCACTTT. It translates to CASSLALGQGTSPLHF.

This chain uses TRBV2 with TRBJ2-1; 12 bases align to TRBD2. Germline CDR1 is SNHLY and CDR2 is FYNNEI. V dropped 4 bases and J dropped 15; count of bases not matched to a gene: 7. CDR3 length: 13 amino acids. CDR3 residues: CASSGTSGILGFF. DNA of the CDR3: TGTGCCAGCAGTGGGACTAGCGGGATCCTCGGGTTCTTC.

V usage is TRBV7-2 and J usage is TRBJ2-3; D not resolved. This CDR3 comprises 13 residues. Per germline, CDR1 SGHTA and CDR2 FQGNSA. Deletions cut 5 bases from V and 2 bases from J, with 8 bases between. CDR3 in amino acids: CASSPEYTDTQYF. CDR3 in DNA: TGTGCCAGCAGCCCCGAGTACACAGATACGCAGTATTTT.

The chain carries TRBV6-2 or TRBV6-3 and TRBJ1-2; perhaps TRBD1 as D (6 bases). V lost 4 bases and J lost 8, with 23 bases in between. Germline CDR1 is MNHEY and CDR2 is SVGEGT. CDR3 length equals 16 residues. The CDR3: CASSSRPHRAARGYTF. CDR3 bases: TGTGCCAGCAGTTCACGGCCCCACAGGGCAGCACGGGGCTACACCTTC.

V usage is TRBV6-5 and J usage is TRBJ1-2, with D uncertain. Looked up from germline, CDR1 is MNHEY and CDR2 is SVGAGI. The CDR3 has 15 residues. V was pared by 3 bases and J by 3 bases, with 14 bases between. CDR3 amino acids: CASSYSQRGDYGYTF. The CDR3 nucleotides read TGTGCCAGCAGTTATTCCCAGAGAGGAGACTATGGCTACACCTTC.

This sequence joins TRBV3-1 (or the pseudogene TRBV3-2) and TRBJ2-3; 8 bases fit TRBD2. V lost 4 bases, J lost 1 base, and 10 bases stayed unmatched. CDR1 LGHDT and CDR2 YNNKEL come from the germline V gene (reference sequence). The CDR3 runs 17 residues. The CDR3 region is CASSPPAGGHGTDTQYF. The CDR3 coding sequence is TGTGCCAGCAGCCCCCCCGCGGGGGGCCATGGCACAGATACGCAGTATTTT.

This sequence joins TRBV5-6 and TRBJ1-4, with D perhaps matching TRBD1 (5 bases). The ends were cut back, 4 bases at V and 16 bases at J, with 17 bases in the middle. The CDR3 spans 12 residues. In germline, CDR1 is SGHDT, CDR2 YYEEEE. The CDR3 DNA is TGTGCCAGCAGCCGGGGGGTAGGGGCCGGGTTTTTT. This sequence encodes CASSRGVGAGFF. Complete variable domain (other parts from reference TRBV5-6 and TRBJ1-4): DAGVTQSPTHLIKTRGQQVTLRCSPKSGHDTVSWYQQALGQGPQFIFQYYEEEERQRGNFPDRFSGHQFPNYSSELNVNALLLGDSALYLCASSRGVGAGFFGSGTQLSVL.

V usage is TRBV5-4 and J usage is TRBJ1-2; 9 nucleotides align to TRBD1. The V and J ends lost 0 bases and 8 bases, in that order; junction bases with no gene match: 5. The CDR3 loop spans 14 amino acids. From germline, CDR1 is SGHNT and CDR2 YYREEE (reference sequence). CDR3 sequence reads: CASSLAQGARGYTF. The CDR3 DNA reads as TGTGCCAGCAGCTTGGCACAGGGGGCCCGGGGCTACACCTTC.

Worth noting for this clone: The same CDR3 can be traced to other DNA sequences in this sample. The chain uses TRBV27 and TRBJ1-1; weak D call: TRBD1 (5 bases). The CDR3 consists of 12 residues. Germline CDR1 and CDR2: MNHEY and SMNVEV (reference sequence). V was pared by 8 bases and J by 5 bases, with 12 bases between. The CDR3 spells CASRAGGTEAFF. CDR3 bases: TGTGCCAGCCGTGCCGGGGGGACTGAAGCTTTCTTT.

CDR3 protein: CASSTRTGGWWPQHF. CDR3 nucleotide sequence: TGTGCCAGTAGTACCCGGACAGGGGGGTGGTGGCCCCAGCATTTT. V is TRBV19 and J is TRBJ1-5; 10 nucleotides align to TRBD1. The CDR3 spans 15 residues. The V segment lost 4 bases and the J segment 9 bases; nucleotides outside the gene matches: 9. In germline, CDR1 is LNHDA, CDR2 SQIVND (reference sequence).

The chain couples TRBV28 to TRBJ1-4, with D maybe TRBD1 (6 bases). This CDR3 region has 15 residues. V lost 2 bases and J 6 bases, leaving 13 bases between the germline ends. Germline V gene sequence: CDR1 MDHEN, CDR2 SYDVKM. The CDR3 region is CASSLPGPGDEKLFF. Here the CDR3 DNA reads TGTGCCAGCAGTTTACCGGGCCCAGGGGATGAAAAACTGTTTTTT.

This clone was observed once. The CDR3 protein is CASTLGRKETQYF. The CDR3 DNA follows: TGTGCCAGCACCCTGGGGCGCAAAGAGACCCAGTACTTC. The chain employs TRBV28 and TRBJ2-5; a weak D match, TRBD1 (5 bases). Germline assignment: CDR1 MDHEN and CDR2 SYDVKM. This CDR3 contains 13 residues. V dropped 7 bases and J dropped 3 bases, with 12 bases sitting between them.

This clone was detected only once. J is TRBJ2-7 and V is TRBV21-1; the table's D gene call, TRBD2, was not cross checked with the DNA. TRBV21-1 is a known pseudogene. The CDR3 is 15 residues long. The CDR3 loop is CASSTGLAGGYEQYF. DNA for the CDR3: TGTGCCAGCAGCACCGGCCTAGCGGGAGGCTACGAGCAGTACTTC.

The chain has TRBV3-1 (or the pseudogene TRBV3-2) and TRBJ1-3; TRBD1 matches at 7 bases. Germline CDR1 is LGHDT and CDR2 is YNNKEL (reference sequence). There are 16 residues in the CDR3. V dropped 5 bases and J dropped 4; count of bases not matched to a gene: 11. Here the CDR3 reads CASSYPGQARGNTIYF. In nucleotides, the CDR3 is TGTGCCAGCAGCTACCCCGGACAGGCCCGGGGAAACACCATATATTTT.